The entry below gives a single TCR beta chain sequence along with its context. Its antigen is undetermined. Vbeta (60) and Jbeta (13) primers were used in the PCR. TCRdb's table, derived via immunoSEQ multiplex PCR, lists solely in-frame clones and lacks some. The repertoire holds approximately 150,000 clones, with approximately 88% as singletons. The data are from a study of cytomegalovirus exposure and HLA in healthy donors. Study-level findings and limits: Serostatus for CMV was the only available immune exposure information. HLA alleles were associated with around 17,000 TCR beta sequences in a later analysis at 0.05 false discovery rate.

The sequenced sample consisted of PBMCs. The TCR was taken from a woman aged 35 to 49 in good health and CMV-seronegative.

This CDR3 reads CASSFSRVRERGTDTQYF. The CDR3 DNA reads as TGTGCCAGCAGCTTTAGTAGGGTACGGGAGCGGGGCACAGATACGCAGTATTTT. V gene TRBV11-3 combines with J gene TRBJ2-3; TRBD2 is a possible D gene (6 bases). Looked up from germline, CDR1 is SGHNT and CDR2 is YENEEA. Trimming stripped 3 bases from V and 1 base from J, with 20 bases between. The CDR3 loop spans 18 amino acids.